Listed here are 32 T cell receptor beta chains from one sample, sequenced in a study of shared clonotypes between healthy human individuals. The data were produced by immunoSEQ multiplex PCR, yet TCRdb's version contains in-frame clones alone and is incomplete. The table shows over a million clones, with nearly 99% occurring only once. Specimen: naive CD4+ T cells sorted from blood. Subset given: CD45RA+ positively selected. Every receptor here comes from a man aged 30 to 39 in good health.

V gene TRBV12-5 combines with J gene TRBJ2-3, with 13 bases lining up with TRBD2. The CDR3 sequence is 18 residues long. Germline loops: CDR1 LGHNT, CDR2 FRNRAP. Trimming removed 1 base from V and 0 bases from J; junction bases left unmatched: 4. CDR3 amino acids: CASGLALLAGGSTDTQYF. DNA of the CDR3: TGTGCTAGTGGTTTGGCCCTACTAGCGGGGGGGAGCACAGATACGCAGTATTTT.

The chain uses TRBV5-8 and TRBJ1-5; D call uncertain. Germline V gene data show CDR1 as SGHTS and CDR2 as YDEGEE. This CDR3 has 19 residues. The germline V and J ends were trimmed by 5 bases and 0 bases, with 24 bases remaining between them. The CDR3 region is CASSRFAPPVRDSNQPQHF. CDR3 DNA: TGTGCCAGCAGTCGATTCGCTCCTCCAGTGAGGGATAGCAATCAGCCCCAGCATTTT.

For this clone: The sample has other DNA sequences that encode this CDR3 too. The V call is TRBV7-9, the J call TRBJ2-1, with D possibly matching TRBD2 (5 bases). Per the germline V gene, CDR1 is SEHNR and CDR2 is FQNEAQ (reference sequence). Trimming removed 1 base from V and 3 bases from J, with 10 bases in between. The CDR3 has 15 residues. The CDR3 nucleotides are TGTGCCAGCAGCTTAGGTCTAGCCAACTACAATGAGCAGTTCTTC. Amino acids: CASSLGLANYNEQFF. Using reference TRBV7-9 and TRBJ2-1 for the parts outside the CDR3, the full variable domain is DTGVSQNPRHKITKRGQNVTFRCDPISEHNRLYWYRQTLGQGPEFLTYFQNEAQLEKSRLLSDRFSAERPKGSFSTLEIQRTEQGDSAMYLCASSLGLANYNEQFFGPGTRLTVL.

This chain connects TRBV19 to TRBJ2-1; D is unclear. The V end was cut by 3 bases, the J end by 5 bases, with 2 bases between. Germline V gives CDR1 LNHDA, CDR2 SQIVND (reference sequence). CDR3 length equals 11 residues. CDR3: CASSIHNEQFF. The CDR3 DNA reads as TGTGCCAGTAGTATTCACAATGAGCAGTTCTTC.

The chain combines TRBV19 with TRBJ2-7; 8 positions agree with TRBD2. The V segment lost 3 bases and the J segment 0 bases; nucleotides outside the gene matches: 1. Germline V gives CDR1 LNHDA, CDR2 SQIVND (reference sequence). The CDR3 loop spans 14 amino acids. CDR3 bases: TGTGCCAGTAGTATGACTAGCGTCTCCTACGAGCAGTACTTC. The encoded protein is CASSMTSVSYEQYF. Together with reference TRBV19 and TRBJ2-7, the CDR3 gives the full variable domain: DGGITQSPKYLFRKEGQNVTLSCEQNLNHDAMYWYRQDPGQGLRLIYYSQIVNDFQKGDIAEGYSVSREKKESFPLTVTSAQKNPTAFYLCASSMTSVSYEQYFGPGTRLTVT.

The CDR3 DNA reads as TGTGCTAGTGGAGACAGTGAGAGTGAAAAACTGTTTTTT. Protein sequence: CASGDSESEKLFF. The V call is TRBV12-5, the J call TRBJ1-4; tentative D call: TRBD1 (5 bases). The germline V gene encodes CDR1 LGHNT and CDR2 FRNRAP. V lost 6 bases, J lost 7 bases, and 12 bases lay in between. The CDR3 is 13 amino acids.

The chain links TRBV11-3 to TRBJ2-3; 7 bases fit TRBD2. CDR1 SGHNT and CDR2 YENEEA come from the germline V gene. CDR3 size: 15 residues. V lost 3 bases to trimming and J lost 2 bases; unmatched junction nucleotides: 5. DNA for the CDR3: TGTGCCAGCAGCTTGGGACTAATCAACACAGATACGCAGTATTTT. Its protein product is CASSLGLINTDTQYF.

The CDR3 DNA follows: TGTGCCACAGGGGGTGAGGCCCGCGGGCTATTCTTT. Encoded protein: CATGGEARGLFF. The chain links TRBV19 to TRBJ1-1; 7 nucleotides line up with TRBD1. This CDR3 comprises 12 residues. Unmatched junction bases numbered 16, after V lost 10 bases and J lost 14 bases. Germline V gives CDR1 LNHDA, CDR2 SQIVND (reference sequence).

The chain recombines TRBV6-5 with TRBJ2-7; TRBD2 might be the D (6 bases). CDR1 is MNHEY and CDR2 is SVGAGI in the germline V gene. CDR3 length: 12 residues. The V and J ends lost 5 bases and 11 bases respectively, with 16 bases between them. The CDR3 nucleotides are TGTGCCAGCAGTCACCAGACGGGAGAGGAGTACTTC. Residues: CASSHQTGEEYF.

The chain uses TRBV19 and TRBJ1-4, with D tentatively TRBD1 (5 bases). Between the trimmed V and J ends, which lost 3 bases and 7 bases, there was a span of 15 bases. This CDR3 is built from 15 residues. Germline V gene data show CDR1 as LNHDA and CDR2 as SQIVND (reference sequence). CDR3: CASSMTTGRGEKLFF. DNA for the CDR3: TGTGCCAGTAGTATGACAACAGGACGGGGTGAAAAACTGTTTTTT.

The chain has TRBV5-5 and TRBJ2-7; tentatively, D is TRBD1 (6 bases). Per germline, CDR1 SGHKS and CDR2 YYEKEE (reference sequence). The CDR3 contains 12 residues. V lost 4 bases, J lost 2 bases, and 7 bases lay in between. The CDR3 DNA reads TGTGCCAGCAGCGAGGGGGCCTACGAGCAGTACTTC. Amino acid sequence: CASSEGAYEQYF. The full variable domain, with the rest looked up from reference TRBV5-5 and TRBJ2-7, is DAGVTQSPTHLIKTRGQQVTLRCSPISGHKSVSWYQQVLGQGPQFIFQYYEKEERGRGNFPDRFSARQFPNYSSELNVNALLLGDSALYLCASSEGAYEQYFGPGTRLTVT.

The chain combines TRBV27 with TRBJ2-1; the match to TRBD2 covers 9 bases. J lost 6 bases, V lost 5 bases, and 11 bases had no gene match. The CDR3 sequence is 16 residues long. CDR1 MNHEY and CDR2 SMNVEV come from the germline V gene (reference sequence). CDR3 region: CASSASGRFFSNEQFF. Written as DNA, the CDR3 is TGTGCCAGCAGTGCCAGCGGGAGGTTTTTTAGCAATGAGCAGTTCTTC.

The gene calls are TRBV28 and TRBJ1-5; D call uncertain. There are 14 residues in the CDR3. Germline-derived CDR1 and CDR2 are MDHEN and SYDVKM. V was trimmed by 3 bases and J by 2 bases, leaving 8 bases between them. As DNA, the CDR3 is TGTGCCAGCAGTTTCCGTCAGGGCAATCAGCCCCAGCATTTT. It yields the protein CASSFRQGNQPQHF.

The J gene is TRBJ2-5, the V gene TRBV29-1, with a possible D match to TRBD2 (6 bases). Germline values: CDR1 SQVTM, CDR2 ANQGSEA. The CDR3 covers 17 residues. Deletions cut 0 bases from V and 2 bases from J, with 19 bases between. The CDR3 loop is CSVEELSGTFFQETQYF. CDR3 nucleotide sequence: TGCAGCGTTGAAGAACTTTCCGGGACTTTTTTTCAAGAGACCCAGTACTTC.

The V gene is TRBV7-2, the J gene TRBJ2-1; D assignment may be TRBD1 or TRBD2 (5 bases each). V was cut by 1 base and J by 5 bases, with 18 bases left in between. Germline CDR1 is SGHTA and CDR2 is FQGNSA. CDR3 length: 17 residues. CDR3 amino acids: CASSLGGGGLANNEQFF. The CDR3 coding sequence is TGTGCCAGCAGCTTAGGGGGCGGCGGGCTTGCTAACAATGAGCAGTTCTTC.

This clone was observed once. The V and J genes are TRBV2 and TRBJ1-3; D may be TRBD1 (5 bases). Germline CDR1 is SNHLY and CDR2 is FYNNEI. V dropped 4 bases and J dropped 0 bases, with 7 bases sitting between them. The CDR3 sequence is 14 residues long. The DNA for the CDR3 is TGTGCCAGCAGTGTGACAGTCTCTGGAAACACCATATATTTT. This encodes CASSVTVSGNTIYF. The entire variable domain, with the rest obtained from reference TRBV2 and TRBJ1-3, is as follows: EPEVTQTPSHQVTQMGQEVILRCVPISNHLYFYWYRQILGQKVEFLVSFYNNEISEKSEIFDDQFSVERPDGSNFTLKIRSTKLEDSAMYFCASSVTVSGNTIYFGEGSWLTVV.

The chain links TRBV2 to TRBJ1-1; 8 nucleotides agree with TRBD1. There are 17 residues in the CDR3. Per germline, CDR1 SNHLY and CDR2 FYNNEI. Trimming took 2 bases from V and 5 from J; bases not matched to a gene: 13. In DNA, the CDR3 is TGTGCCAGCAGTGAACTCCTGACAGGGGCCATAGGAACTGAAGCTTTCTTT. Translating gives CASSELLTGAIGTEAFF.

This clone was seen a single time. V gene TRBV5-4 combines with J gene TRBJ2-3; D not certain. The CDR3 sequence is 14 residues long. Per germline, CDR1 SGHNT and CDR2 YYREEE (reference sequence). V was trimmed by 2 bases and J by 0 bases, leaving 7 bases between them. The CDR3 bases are TGTGCCAGCAGCTTCATCCGGAGCACAGATACGCAGTATTTT. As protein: CASSFIRSTDTQYF.

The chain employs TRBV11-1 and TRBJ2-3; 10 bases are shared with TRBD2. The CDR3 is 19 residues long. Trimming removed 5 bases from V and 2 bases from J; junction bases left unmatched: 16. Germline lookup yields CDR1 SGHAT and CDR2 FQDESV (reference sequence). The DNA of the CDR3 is TGTGCCAGCAGCAACTCCCCTAGCGGGAGCTGGGGGGTCACAGATACGCAGTATTTT. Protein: CASSNSPSGSWGVTDTQYF.

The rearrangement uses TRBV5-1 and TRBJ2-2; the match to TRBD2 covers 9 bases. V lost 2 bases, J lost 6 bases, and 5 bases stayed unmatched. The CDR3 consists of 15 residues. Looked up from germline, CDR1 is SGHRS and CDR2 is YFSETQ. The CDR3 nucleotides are TGCGCCAGCAGCTTTAGCGGGAGAACTTCCGGGGAGCTGTTTTTT. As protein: CASSFSGRTSGELFF. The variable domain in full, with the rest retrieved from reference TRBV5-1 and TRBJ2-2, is KAGVTQTPRYLIKTRGQQVTLSCSPISGHRSVSWYQQTPGQGLQFLFEYFSETQRNKGNFPGRFSGRQFSNSRSEMNVSTLELGDSALYLCASSFSGRTSGELFFGEGSRLTVL.

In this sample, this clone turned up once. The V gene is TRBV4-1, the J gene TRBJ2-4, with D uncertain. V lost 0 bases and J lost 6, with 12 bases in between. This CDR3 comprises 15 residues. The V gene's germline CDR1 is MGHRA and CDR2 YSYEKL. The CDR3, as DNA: TGCGCCAGCAGCCAAGATCGGCAGTTGCGAAACATTCAGTACTTC. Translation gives CASSQDRQLRNIQYF.

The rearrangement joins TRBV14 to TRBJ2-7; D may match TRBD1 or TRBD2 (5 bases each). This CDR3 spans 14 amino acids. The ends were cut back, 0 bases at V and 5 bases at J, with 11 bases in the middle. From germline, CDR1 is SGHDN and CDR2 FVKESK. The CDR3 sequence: CASSQDPRGDEQYF. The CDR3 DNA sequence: TGTGCCAGCAGCCAAGATCCCCGGGGCGACGAGCAGTACTTC.

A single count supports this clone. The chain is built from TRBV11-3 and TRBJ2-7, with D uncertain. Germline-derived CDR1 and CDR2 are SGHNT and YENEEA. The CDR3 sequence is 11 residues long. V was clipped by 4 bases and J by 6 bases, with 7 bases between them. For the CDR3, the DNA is TGTGCCAGCAGCTCCACTCGCGAGCAGTACTTC. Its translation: CASSSTREQYF. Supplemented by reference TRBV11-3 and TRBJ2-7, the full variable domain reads EAGVVQSPRYKIIEKKQPVAFWCNPISGHNTLYWYLQNLGQGPELLIRYENEEAVDDSQLPKDRFSAERLKGVDSTLKIQPAELGDSAVYLCASSSTREQYFGPGTRLTVT.

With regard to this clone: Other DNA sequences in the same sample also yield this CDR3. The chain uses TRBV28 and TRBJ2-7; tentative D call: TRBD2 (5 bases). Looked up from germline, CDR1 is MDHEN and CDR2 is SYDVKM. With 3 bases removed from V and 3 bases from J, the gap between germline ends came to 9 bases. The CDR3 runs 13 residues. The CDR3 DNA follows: TGTGCCAGCAGTTTGTCCGGACTCTACGAGCAGTACTTC. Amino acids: CASSLSGLYEQYF.

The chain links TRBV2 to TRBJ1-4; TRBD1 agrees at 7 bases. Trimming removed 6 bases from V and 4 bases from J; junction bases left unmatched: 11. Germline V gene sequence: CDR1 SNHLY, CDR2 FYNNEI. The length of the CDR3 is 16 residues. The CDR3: CASRPSAGQINEKLFF. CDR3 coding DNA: TGTGCCAGCAGGCCCTCGGCGGGACAGATTAATGAAAAACTGTTTTTT. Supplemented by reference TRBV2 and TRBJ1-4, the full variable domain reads EPEVTQTPSHQVTQMGQEVILRCVPISNHLYFYWYRQILGQKVEFLVSFYNNEISEKSEIFDDQFSVERPDGSNFTLKIRSTKLEDSAMYFCASRPSAGQINEKLFFGSGTQLSVL.

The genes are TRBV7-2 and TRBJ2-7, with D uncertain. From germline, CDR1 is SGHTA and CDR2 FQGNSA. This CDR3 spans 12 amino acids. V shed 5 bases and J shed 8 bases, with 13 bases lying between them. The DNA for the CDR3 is TGTGCCAGCAGCCCCCCCTACGGGCAGCAGTACTTC. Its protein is CASSPPYGQQYF. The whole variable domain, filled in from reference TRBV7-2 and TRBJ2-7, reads GAGVSQSPSNKVTEKGKDVELRCDPISGHTALYWYRQSLGQGLEFLIYFQGNSAPDKSGLPSDRFSAERTGGSVSTLTIQRTQQEDSAVYLCASSPPYGQQYFGPGTRLTVT.

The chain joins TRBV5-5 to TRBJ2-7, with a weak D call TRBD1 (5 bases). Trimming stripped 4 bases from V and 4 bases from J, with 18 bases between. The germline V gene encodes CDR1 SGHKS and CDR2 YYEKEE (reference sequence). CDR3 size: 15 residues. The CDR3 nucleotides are TGTGCCAGCAGCCCCGGACAAATCGCAGGGTACGAGCAGTACTTC. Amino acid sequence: CASSPGQIAGYEQYF.

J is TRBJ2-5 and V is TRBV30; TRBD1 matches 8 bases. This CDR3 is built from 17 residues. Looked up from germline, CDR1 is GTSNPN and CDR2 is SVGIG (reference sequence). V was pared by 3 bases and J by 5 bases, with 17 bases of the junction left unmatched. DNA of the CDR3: TGTGCCTGGAGCCCAGGGGCGGTGGCAGGGGGCATGGAGACCCAGTACTTC. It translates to CAWSPGAVAGGMETQYF. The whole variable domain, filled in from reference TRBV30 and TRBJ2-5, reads SQTIHQWPATLVQPVGSPLSLECTVEGTSNPNLYWYRQAAGRGLQLLFYSVGIGQISSEVPQNLSASRPQDRQFILSSKKLLLSDSGFYLCAWSPGAVAGGMETQYFGPGTRLLVL.

CDR3 loop: CASSVGPTPSYTF. The CDR3 bases are TGTGCCAGCAGCGTAGGTCCGACCCCGAGCTACACCTTC. The chain recombines TRBV9 with TRBJ1-2; D is unclear. Germline-derived CDR1 and CDR2 are SGDLS and YYNGEE. V lost 0 bases to trimming and J lost 9 bases, with 12 bases between them. The CDR3 runs 13 residues.

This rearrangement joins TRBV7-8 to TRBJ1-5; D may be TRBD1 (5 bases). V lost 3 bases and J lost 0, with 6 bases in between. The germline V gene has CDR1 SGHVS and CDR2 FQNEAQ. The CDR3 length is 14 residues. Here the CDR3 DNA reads TGTGCCAGCAGCTTGACAGTTAGCAATCAGCCCCAGCATTTT. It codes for CASSLTVSNQPQHF.

The CDR3 region has the DNA TGTGCCAGCAGCGCCGGGTTTGGAAACACCATATATTTT. Translated: CASSAGFGNTIYF. J is TRBJ1-3 and V is TRBV2; D not resolved. Germline V CDR1 and CDR2: SNHLY, FYNNEI. Trimming stripped 6 bases from V and 3 bases from J, with 9 bases between. CDR3 length equals 13 residues. The complete variable domain, with remaining parts taken from reference TRBV2 and TRBJ1-3, reads EPEVTQTPSHQVTQMGQEVILRCVPISNHLYFYWYRQILGQKVEFLVSFYNNEISEKSEIFDDQFSVERPDGSNFTLKIRSTKLEDSAMYFCASSAGFGNTIYFGEGSWLTVV.

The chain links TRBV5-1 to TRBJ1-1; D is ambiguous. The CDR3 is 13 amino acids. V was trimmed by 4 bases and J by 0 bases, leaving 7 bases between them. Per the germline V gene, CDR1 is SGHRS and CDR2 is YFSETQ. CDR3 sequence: CASSVRMNTEAFF. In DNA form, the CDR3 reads TGCGCCAGCAGCGTACGGATGAACACTGAAGCTTTCTTT.